The 12 T cell receptor beta chains reported below all come from one sample, sequenced in a study of CD4 T cells in relation to SARS-CoV-2 and coronaviruses. These receptors have no known antigen. TCRdb's copy holds only in-frame clones and misses some; the assay was immunoSEQ multiplex PCR. The table shows about 39,000 clones, with just under 85% occurring only once. Sequenced input: naive CD4+ T cells from PBMCs, cultured in vitro. The subset here: naive CD4+ T cells isolated by negative enrichment. All receptors come from an adult with COVID-19.

The chain has TRBV6-4 and TRBJ2-2, with D unresolved. CDR1 is MRHNA, CDR2 SNTAGT, per germline. The V end was cut by 8 bases, the J end by 0 bases, with 10 bases between. The CDR3 consists of 14 residues. The CDR3 DNA is TGTGCCAGCCGCTTCACATCGAACACCGGGGAGCTGTTTTTT. Translation gives CASRFTSNTGELFF.

The V gene is TRBV5-4, the J gene TRBJ2-7; D may be TRBD1 or TRBD2 (6 bases each). There are 14 residues in the CDR3. CDR1 and CDR2 (germline): SGHNT, YYREEE (reference sequence). V was shortened by 0 bases and J by 3 bases, with 10 bases between the two germline ends. The CDR3, as DNA: TGTGCCAGCAGCTTGGTGGGGGGCGTCTACGAGCAGTACTTC. Translated, it gives CASSLVGGVYEQYF.

The chain uses TRBV5-1 and TRBJ1-6; no definite D call. The V and J ends lost 2 bases and 8 bases respectively, with 8 bases between them. Germline assignment: CDR1 SGHRS and CDR2 YFSETQ. This CDR3 is 13 amino acids long. The CDR3 nucleotides read TGCGCCAGCAGCTTACGTAGGGATTCACCCCTCCACTTT. Translating gives CASSLRRDSPLHF.

The chain employs TRBV18 and TRBJ2-1; the match to TRBD1 covers 11 bases. CDR1 is KGHSH and CDR2 is LQKENI in the germline V gene. The CDR3 has 13 amino acids. The ends lost 6 bases at V and 8 bases at J; junction bases unmatched: 3. The CDR3 loop is CASSEGQGDEQFF. In nucleotides, the CDR3 is TGTGCCAGCTCGGAGGGACAGGGGGATGAGCAGTTCTTC.

This sequence joins TRBV19 and TRBJ2-3, with 13 bases aligning to TRBD2. Per the germline V gene, CDR1 is LNHDA and CDR2 is SQIVND (reference sequence). The CDR3 consists of 17 residues. Trimming at V came to 4 bases and at J to 5 bases, leaving 9 bases not matched to a gene. The CDR3 here is CASSTDRGLAGEDTQYF. Here the CDR3 DNA reads TGTGCCAGTAGTACCGATCGCGGACTAGCGGGAGAAGATACGCAGTATTTT.

The rearrangement links TRBV15 to TRBJ2-5, with 7 bases matching TRBD1. The ends lost 1 base at V and 2 bases at J; junction bases unmatched: 7. The CDR3 covers 16 residues. Germline CDR1 reads LNHNV; CDR2 reads YYDKDF (reference sequence). CDR3 DNA sequence: TGTGCCACCAGCAGAGCGACAGGGATAGGGCAAGAGACCCAGTACTTC. Encoded protein: CATSRATGIGQETQYF.

Worth noting for this clone: A read error may produce the germline difference seen at one junction end. This sample includes further DNA sequences coding for the same CDR3. The J gene is TRBJ2-1, the V gene TRBV5-8; 12 nucleotides agree with TRBD2. Germline V gene data show CDR1 as SGHTS and CDR2 as YDEGEE. The CDR3 length is 16 residues. The CDR3 DNA is TGTGCCAGTAGCTTGGTGGGACTAGCGGGTTACAATGAGCAGTTCTTC. As protein: CASSLVGLAGYNEQFF.

The V gene is TRBV28, the J gene TRBJ2-3; 9 bases line up with TRBD2. The CDR3 totals 16 residues. CDR1 is MDHEN and CDR2 is SYDVKM in the germline V gene. The ends lost 4 bases at V and 2 bases at J; junction bases unmatched: 7. DNA of the CDR3: TGTGCCAGCAGTTCCCCGGGACTAGCTGTCACAGATACGCAGTATTTT. Translated: CASSSPGLAVTDTQYF.

This chain joins TRBV5-4 and TRBJ2-1, with D hard to call. The CDR3 runs to 14 residues. Germline V lookup: CDR1 SGHNT, CDR2 YYREEE (reference sequence). Trimming left V 1 base short and J 5 bases short, with 10 bases between. CDR3: CASSLWNEHNEQFF. For the CDR3, the DNA is TGTGCCAGCAGCTTGTGGAACGAGCACAATGAGCAGTTCTTC. Full variable domain (outside the CDR3, taken from reference TRBV5-4 and TRBJ2-1): ETGVTQSPTHLIKTRGQQVTLRCSSQSGHNTVSWYQQALGQGPQFIFQYYREEENGRGNFPPRFSGLQFPNYSSELNVNALELDDSALYLCASSLWNEHNEQFFGPGTRLTVL.

The sample holds a few counts of this clone. J is TRBJ2-1 and V is TRBV28; 8 bases agree with TRBD2. J gave up 8 bases and V 3 bases, and 9 bases lay outside the gene matches. The CDR3 is made up of 15 amino acids. CDR1 and CDR2 from the germline V gene are MDHEN and SYDVKM. The CDR3 is CASSFLAGRFDEQFF. The DNA for the CDR3 is TGTGCCAGCAGTTTTTTAGCGGGAAGGTTCGATGAGCAGTTCTTC. Drawing the rest from reference TRBV28 and TRBJ2-1, the complete variable domain is DVKVTQSSRYLVKRTGEKVFLECVQDMDHENMFWYRQDPGLGLRLIYFSYDVKMKEKGDIPEGYSVSREKKERFSLILESASTNQTSMYLCASSFLAGRFDEQFFGPGTRLTVL.

J is TRBJ2-7 and V is TRBV6-5, with unresolved D. Germline V lookup: CDR1 MNHEY, CDR2 SVGAGI. V was clipped by 6 bases and J by 3 bases, with 15 bases between them. The CDR3 contains 14 residues. CDR3 region: CASRAVGRNYEQYF. CDR3 nucleotides: TGTGCCAGCAGGGCCGTCGGACGTAACTACGAGCAGTACTTC.

Here the CDR3 reads CASSFPRNEQFF. The DNA of the CDR3 is TGTGCCAGCAGCTTCCCGAGAAATGAGCAGTTCTTC. The chain uses TRBV7-9 and TRBJ2-1; D uncertain. Per germline, CDR1 SEHNR and CDR2 FQNEAQ (reference sequence). The V end lost 3 bases, the J end lost 7 bases, and 7 bases lay between the germline ends. The CDR3 has 12 amino acids.